This passage covers 27 T cell receptor beta chains from one sample sequenced in a study of T cells after yellow fever vaccination. A single record per CDR3 protein comes from TCRdb applying MiXCR to the 5' RACE reads. The profile covers 450,000 to 550,000 distinct CDR3 sequences, with less than 25% appearing a single time and approximately 15% taken by the ten largest. The material sequenced was PBMCs, taken roughly 20 days after the first yellow fever vaccination. Every receptor here comes from a man younger than 35 who received the YFV17D yellow fever vaccine.

This clonotype has only a few counts. This sequence joins TRBV5-1 and TRBJ2-3; D unclear. The CDR3 is made up of 15 amino acids. In germline, CDR1 is SGHRS, CDR2 YFSETQ. V lost 4 bases, J lost 8 bases, and 20 bases lay in between. The CDR3, as DNA: TGCGCCAGCAGCCTCCAGCCGGGCCGTATACCTACGCAGTATTTT. Translated: CASSLQPGRIPTQYF.

This clonotype was counted only a few times. The gene calls are TRBV6-5 and TRBJ2-7; 9 bases are a match to TRBD1. V trimming: 6 bases; J trimming: 7 bases; junction bases outside the gene matches: 4. CDR3 length equals 12 residues. Germline CDR1 MNHEY, CDR2 SVGAGI. CDR3 in DNA: TGTGCCAGCAGCGACAGGGGGTGGGAGCAGTACTTC. Its protein is CASSDRGWEQYF.

The chain combines TRBV5-1 with TRBJ2-3; D may be TRBD1 or TRBD2 (5 bases each). From germline, CDR1 is SGHRS and CDR2 YFSETQ. Trimming took 4 bases from V and 2 from J, leaving 14 bases between them. The CDR3 is made up of 15 amino acids. CDR3 bases: TGCGCCAGCAGCCGGGACGGATCGTACACAGATACGCAGTATTTT. Translation: CASSRDGSYTDTQYF.

A few counts support this clonotype. The CDR3 reads CASSGTGNPKTQYF. CDR3 sequence (DNA): TGTGCCAGCAGCGGGACAGGGAATCCTAAGACCCAGTACTTC. The chain employs TRBV9 and TRBJ2-5, with TRBD1 identical over 8 bases. V lost 3 bases to trimming and J lost 6 bases; unmatched junction nucleotides: 7. CDR3 length: 14 amino acids. The germline V gene has CDR1 SGDLS and CDR2 YYNGEE.

This chain uses TRBV5-6 with TRBJ2-1; D is perhaps TRBD1 (5 bases). The length of the CDR3 is 13 residues. Germline assignment: CDR1 SGHDT and CDR2 YYEEEE. The ends were cut back, 7 bases at V and 4 bases at J, with 12 bases in the middle. The CDR3 DNA sequence: TGTGCCAGCCAGCCAGACAGTTACAATGAGCAGTTCTTC. This sequence encodes CASQPDSYNEQFF.

The chain recombines TRBV15 with TRBJ1-5, with a tentative D call TRBD1 (5 bases). The ends were cut back, 4 bases at V and 7 bases at J, with 14 bases in the middle. The CDR3 runs 14 residues. In germline, CDR1 is LNHNV, CDR2 YYDKDF (reference sequence). CDR3 sequence (DNA): TGTGCCACCAGCACATCATCCCAGGGCCAGCCCCAGCATTTT. Residues: CATSTSSQGQPQHF. The full variable domain, completed using reference TRBV15 and TRBJ1-5, is DAMVIQNPRYQVTQFGKPVTLSCSQTLNHNVMYWYQQKSSQAPKLLFHYYDKDFNNEADTPDNFQSRRPNTSFCFLDIRSPGLGDTAMYLCATSTSSQGQPQHFGDGTRLSIL.

The chain uses TRBV7-9 and TRBJ1-2; 9 positions agree with TRBD1. The CDR3 covers 16 residues. CDR1 is SEHNR and CDR2 is FQNEAQ in the germline V gene (reference sequence). V shed 1 base, J shed 0 bases, and the junction held 3 bases outside the gene matches. The CDR3, as DNA: TGTGCCAGCAGCTTAGGGTGGACAGGGGCTAACTATGGCTACACCTTC. As protein: CASSLGWTGANYGYTF.

A few counts support this clonotype. V is TRBV11-2 and J is TRBJ1-2, with 8 bases fitting TRBD1. This CDR3 is built from 16 residues. From germline, CDR1 is SGHAT and CDR2 FQNNGV. V shed 0 bases, J shed 8 bases, and the junction held 11 bases outside the gene matches. CDR3 amino acids: CASSLDQGAALGGYTF. The CDR3 nucleotides read TGTGCCAGCAGCTTAGACCAGGGGGCGGCCCTGGGAGGCTACACCTTC.

Comment on this clonotype: At one end the junction does not follow the germline gene, possibly because of a read error. CDR3 coding DNA: TGTGCCATCAGTTTGGTCTTCGGGAGCGCAGTCATGAACACTGAAGCTTTCTTT. It codes for CAISLVFGSAVMNTEAFF. The rearrangement links TRBV12-3 or TRBV12-4 to TRBJ1-1; D is unclear. This CDR3 contains 18 residues.

In DNA form, the CDR3 reads TGTGCCAGCAGTGAATCCCGAACAGGTGGAGAGACCCAGTACTTC. Protein sequence: CASSESRTGGETQYF. The gene calls are TRBV25-1 and TRBJ2-5, with D perhaps TRBD1 (5 bases). Germline V CDR1 and CDR2: MGHDK, SYGVNS. V gave up 1 base and J gave up 4 bases, with 13 bases separating them. This CDR3 contains 15 residues.

CDR3 bases: TGTGCCATCAGTGAGGGATGGGAGACCCAGTACTTC. This codes for CAISEGWETQYF. The rearrangement uses TRBV10-3 and TRBJ2-5, with no clear D. This CDR3 comprises 12 residues. V was cut by 2 bases and J by 5 bases, with 6 bases left in between. Germline lookup yields CDR1 ENHRY and CDR2 SYGVKD.

V and J are TRBV7-9 and TRBJ2-1; 10 nucleotides match TRBD2. The germline gives CDR1 SEHNR, CDR2 FQNEAQ (reference sequence). V dropped 4 bases and J dropped 4; count of bases not matched to a gene: 10. This CDR3 contains 17 residues. The CDR3 sequence is CASSSSSTLAGYNEQFF. For the CDR3, the DNA is TGTGCCAGCAGCTCGTCAAGTACACTAGCGGGGTACAATGAGCAGTTCTTC.

This clonotype turned up a few times. This rearrangement joins TRBV6-5 to TRBJ1-5; a possible D gene is TRBD1 (5 bases). The CDR3 extends over 15 amino acids. Germline CDR1 MNHEY, CDR2 SVGAGI. V lost 4 bases and J lost 5, with 15 bases in between. CDR3 loop: CASSWGTKGDQPQHF. The CDR3 nucleotides are TGTGCCAGCAGTTGGGGGACTAAAGGGGATCAGCCCCAGCATTTT.

CDR3 coding DNA: TGTGCCAGCAGCTTAGTGGGGGCCCACACAGATACGCAGTATTTT. This translates into CASSLVGAHTDTQYF. This chain connects TRBV7-6 to TRBJ2-3; TRBD1 might be the D (6 bases). V lost 1 base and J 2 bases, leaving 10 bases between the germline ends. Germline CDR1 is SGHVS and CDR2 is FNYEAQ. The CDR3 is 15 amino acids.

V is TRBV20-1 and J is TRBJ1-2; D perhaps matches TRBD1 (6 bases). Germline lookup yields CDR1 DFQATT and CDR2 SNEGSKA (reference sequence). The V end was cut by 3 bases, the J end by 7 bases, with 27 bases between. This CDR3 spans 17 amino acids. CDR3 sequence reads: CSASGVTGPLFAGGYTF. The CDR3 DNA follows: TGCAGTGCTAGTGGAGTTACAGGGCCCTTGTTTGCGGGTGGCTACACCTTC.

The chain is built from TRBV11-2 and TRBJ1-2; no firm D call. CDR3 length: 13 amino acids. Trimming removed 5 bases from V and 5 bases from J, with 12 bases in between. The germline V gene encodes CDR1 SGHAT and CDR2 FQNNGV. The CDR3 sequence: CASSPGGQYGYTF. Here the CDR3 DNA reads TGTGCCAGCAGCCCGGGAGGGCAATATGGCTACACCTTC.

The chain joins TRBV5-4 to TRBJ1-6, with 7 bases aligning to TRBD1. The CDR3 spans 14 residues. CDR1 SGHNT and CDR2 YYREEE come from the germline V gene (reference sequence). The J segment lost 10 bases and the V segment lost 5 bases, leaving 9 bases of the junction unmatched. CDR3 coding DNA: TGTGCCAGCAGGAGGGGACAGAGTTCCTCACCCCTCCACTTT. Protein sequence: CASRRGQSSSPLHF.

The CDR3 sequence is CASAPLTGMNTGELFF. The CDR3 DNA is TGTGCCAGCGCCCCCCTTACCGGGATGAACACCGGGGAGCTGTTTTTT. The chain couples TRBV7-9 to TRBJ2-2; possible D gene TRBD2, 5 bases. The CDR3 has 16 amino acids. Germline V gives CDR1 SEHNR, CDR2 FQNEAQ (reference sequence). Trimming removed 8 bases from V and 1 base from J, with 17 bases in between.

This sequence joins TRBV3-1 and TRBJ1-2; D is ambiguous. V gave up 0 bases and J gave up 0 bases, with 5 bases separating them. The CDR3 is made up of 14 amino acids. The germline gives CDR1 LGHDT, CDR2 YNNKEL (reference sequence). The CDR3 spells CASSQDWPNYGYTF. CDR3 coding DNA: TGTGCCAGCAGCCAAGATTGGCCTAACTATGGCTACACCTTC.

The genes are TRBV7-8 and TRBJ2-2; D is possibly TRBD2 (6 bases). The germline V gene encodes CDR1 SGHVS and CDR2 FQNEAQ. V was shortened by 4 bases and J by 8 bases, with 14 bases between the two germline ends. This CDR3 has 14 residues. Here the CDR3 reads CASSSPGVRGELFF. As DNA, the CDR3 is TGTGCCAGCAGCTCGCCGGGGGTGCGAGGGGAGCTGTTTTTT.

Only a few counts were recorded for this clonotype. This rearrangement joins TRBV6-5 to TRBJ1-1; D unclear. Trimming removed 2 bases from V and 1 base from J, with 8 bases in between. Germline V gene lookup returns CDR1 MNHEY and CDR2 SVGAGI. The CDR3 totals 14 residues. In DNA form, the CDR3 reads TGTGCCAGCAGTTACGGGGTGAAGAACACTGAAGCTTTCTTT. It encodes CASSYGVKNTEAFF.

This chain uses TRBV5-1 with TRBJ1-1; 7 bases are a match to TRBD1. The CDR3 loop spans 14 amino acids. Germline V gene sequence: CDR1 SGHRS, CDR2 YFSETQ. V gave up 7 bases and J gave up 4 bases; unmatched junction bases: 10. The CDR3: CASGGSGGSTEAFF. CDR3 bases: TGCGCCAGCGGAGGCTCAGGGGGGTCCACTGAAGCTTTCTTT.

There are a few counts of this clonotype. The chain carries TRBV5-1 and TRBJ2-5; perhaps TRBD1 as D (6 bases). The CDR3 is made up of 13 amino acids. Germline values: CDR1 SGHRS, CDR2 YFSETQ. V dropped 4 bases and J dropped 4 bases, with 11 bases sitting between them. Written as DNA, the CDR3 is TGCGCCAGCAGCCCCCTAGGGGGAGAGACCCAGTACTTC. Amino acid sequence: CASSPLGGETQYF. Based on the CDR3 plus reference TRBV5-1 and TRBJ2-5, the full variable domain is KAGVTQTPRYLIKTRGQQVTLSCSPISGHRSVSWYQQTPGQGLQFLFEYFSETQRNKGNFPGRFSGRQFSNSRSEMNVSTLELGDSALYLCASSPLGGETQYFGPGTRLLVL.

This clonotype was counted only a few times. The chain employs TRBV27 and TRBJ2-2; D not certain. Per germline, CDR1 MNHEY and CDR2 SMNVEV (reference sequence). Trimming removed 6 bases at V and 3 bases at J, with 11 bases between. CDR3 size: 14 residues. The CDR3 is CASRRIADTGELFF. CDR3 sequence (DNA): TGTGCCAGCAGGAGGATCGCCGACACCGGGGAGCTGTTTTTT.

This clonotype was recorded a few times. This chain joins TRBV28 and TRBJ1-2; D gene ambiguous. This CDR3 has 14 residues. Per germline, CDR1 MDHEN and CDR2 SYDVKM. Between the trimmed V and J ends, which lost 9 bases and 8 bases, there was a span of 22 bases. CDR3 sequence reads: CASLTGDTVKGYTF. CDR3 DNA sequence: TGTGCCAGTTTAACCGGGGATACGGTAAAGGGCTACACCTTC.

This clonotype was seen many times. V gene TRBV21-1 combines with J gene TRBJ2-7. TRBV21-1 is a pseudogene. This CDR3 spans 15 amino acids. Here the CDR3 reads CASSKVRGRTYEQYV. In DNA, the CDR3 is TGTGCCAGCAGCAAAGTTCGAGGACGGACGTACGAGCAGTACGTC.

The chain recombines TRBV27 with TRBJ2-3; maybe TRBD2 (6 bases). Trimming removed 5 bases from V and 3 bases from J, with 18 bases in between. CDR1 is MNHEY and CDR2 is SMNVEV in the germline V gene (reference sequence). This CDR3 contains 16 residues. The CDR3 here is CASSAVGGRGTDTQYF. CDR3 coding DNA: TGTGCCAGCAGTGCCGTAGGAGGGCGTGGGACAGATACGCAGTATTTT.